These 29 T cell receptor beta chains were sequenced from one sample in a study of regulatory T cells in long-lasting Graves disease. With iRepertoire HTBI primers and Arm-PCR of CDR3 regions, TCR beta libraries were built. A single record per CDR3 protein comes from TCRdb applying MiXCR to the multiplex PCR reads. The table lists 400,000 to 600,000 distinct CDR3 sequences, roughly 21% of them singletons. Regarding time point: persistent/refractory GD, antithyroid drugs over 5 years with positive TRAb. RNA extracted from PBMCs served as the sequencing template. Sequenced material: peripheral blood mononuclear cells (PBMCs), taken when the disease was refractory, from a patient treated with antithyroid drugs. The receptors originated from a female donor with Graves disease.

This clonotype was recorded at least ten times. J is TRBJ2-7 and V is TRBV7-9; 8 positions match TRBD1. J gave up 7 bases and V 5 bases, and 10 bases lay outside the gene matches. Looked up from germline, CDR1 is SEHNR and CDR2 is FQNEAQ (reference sequence). CDR3 length: 14 residues. DNA for the CDR3: TGTGCCAGCAGCCGCCGGGACAGGTCATCAGAGCAGTACTTC. Amino acids: CASSRRDRSSEQYF.

The chain carries TRBV7-3 and TRBJ1-1, with a weak D call TRBD1 (6 bases). The CDR3 sequence is 14 residues long. Trimming pared 5 bases from V and 1 base from J, leaving 11 bases between. Germline values: CDR1 SGHTA, CDR2 FQGTGA. The CDR3 spells CASSAGQWNTEAFF. The DNA of the CDR3 is TGTGCCAGCAGCGCCGGACAGTGGAACACTGAAGCTTTCTTT.

This clonotype was counted ten times or more. The chain uses TRBV12-3 or TRBV12-4 and TRBJ2-5; D call uncertain. V was clipped by 2 bases and J by 7 bases, with 11 bases between them. The CDR3 totals 13 residues. The CDR3 bases are TGTGCCAGCAGTTTAAATAGGGTTGGGACCCAGTACTTC. Translated, it gives CASSLNRVGTQYF.

V gene TRBV9 combines with J gene TRBJ2-7, with a possible D match to TRBD2 (5 bases). The CDR3 totals 15 residues. Trimming shortened V by 4 bases and J by 5 bases, and 19 bases separated the two germline ends. CDR1 and CDR2 (germline): SGDLS, YYNGEE. The CDR3 nucleotides read TGTGCCAGCAGCCCCCGTCGGGATGGCGGACACGAGCAGTACTTC. Its translation is CASSPRRDGGHEQYF.

This clonotype was found many times. This chain uses TRBV7-3 with TRBJ1-5; 7 bases agree with TRBD1. The CDR3 totals 16 residues. V was pared by 5 bases and J by 4 bases, with 11 bases of the junction left unmatched. Germline V gene data show CDR1 as SGHTA and CDR2 as FQGTGA. The CDR3: CASSQPQGQPNQPQHF. The CDR3 DNA reads as TGTGCCAGCAGCCAACCTCAGGGACAGCCAAATCAGCCCCAGCATTTT. Full variable domain (remainder filled in from reference TRBV7-3 and TRBJ1-5): GAGVSQTPSNKVTEKGKYVELRCDPISGHTALYWYRQSLGQGPEFLIYFQGTGAADDSGLPNDRFFAVRPEGSVSTLKIQRTERGDSAVYLCASSQPQGQPNQPQHFGDGTRLSIL.

In the case of this clonotype: A much larger clone differs by one base, so this may be a read error. The chain has TRBV11-2 and TRBJ2-5; D not resolved. Germline loops: CDR1 SGHAT, CDR2 FQNNGV. The CDR3 contains 13 residues. Trimming pared 4 bases from V and 9 bases from J, leaving 15 bases between. DNA of the CDR3: TGTGCCAGCAGCTCCGACCCATTTGAGGCCCAGTACTTC. Translating it yields CASSSDPFEAQYF.

This clonotype was seen at least ten times. The J gene is TRBJ1-1, the V gene TRBV28, with TRBD1 as a possible D gene (6 bases). V was shortened by 6 bases and J by 1 base, with 12 bases between the two germline ends. The CDR3 runs to 14 residues. Germline V gene sequence: CDR1 MDHEN, CDR2 SYDVKM. In DNA form, the CDR3 reads TGTGCCAGCAGCACCGGACAGACGAACACTGAAGCTTTCTTT. Translation gives CASSTGQTNTEAFF. Based on the CDR3 plus reference TRBV28 and TRBJ1-1, the full variable domain is DVKVTQSSRYLVKRTGEKVFLECVQDMDHENMFWYRQDPGLGLRLIYFSYDVKMKEKGDIPEGYSVSREKKERFSLILESASTNQTSMYLCASSTGQTNTEAFFGQGTRLTVV.

The chain links TRBV29-1 to TRBJ1-1; 8 positions agree with TRBD1. Germline values: CDR1 SQVTM, CDR2 ANQGSEA. After removal of 6 bases from V and 1 base from J, the junction contained 7 bases not matched to a gene. The CDR3 runs to 14 residues. CDR3 loop: CSVAWTGRNTEAFF. Here the CDR3 DNA reads TGCAGCGTCGCCTGGACAGGGAGGAACACTGAAGCTTTCTTT.

In this sample, this clonotype turned up a few times. The chain carries TRBV4-1 and TRBJ2-3, with no clear D. The CDR3 consists of 13 residues. The germline CDR1 and CDR2 sequences are MGHRA and YSYEKL. V lost 4 bases and J lost 2, with 7 bases in between. CDR3 sequence: CASSRWFTDTQYF. The CDR3 DNA is TGCGCCAGCAGCCGGTGGTTCACAGATACGCAGTATTTT.

The V and J genes are TRBV4-1 and TRBJ2-7; 8 bases map to TRBD2. Trimming removed 6 bases from V and 2 bases from J; junction bases left unmatched: 15. The CDR3 contains 17 residues. Germline CDR1 and CDR2: MGHRA and YSYEKL. The CDR3 is CASSHAEEREFPYEQYF. CDR3 nucleotide sequence: TGCGCCAGCAGTCATGCCGAGGAGCGGGAGTTCCCCTACGAGCAGTACTTC.

The table lists this clonotype with many counts. This chain uses TRBV12-3 or TRBV12-4 with TRBJ1-4; D may be TRBD1 (6 bases). The CDR3 has 15 residues. Deletions cut 6 bases from V and 7 bases from J, with 18 bases between. CDR3 sequence (DNA): TGTGCCAGCAGAAGAGGTGGGGGGCTGGGTGAAAAACTGTTTTTT. Its protein product is CASRRGGGLGEKLFF.

The V call is TRBV28, the J call TRBJ2-1; 7 positions agree with TRBD1. Germline CDR1 is MDHEN and CDR2 is SYDVKM. J lost 9 bases, V lost 6 bases, and 8 bases had no gene match. The CDR3 consists of 13 residues. The CDR3, as DNA: TGTGCCAGCAGCCCTAATACAGGGGTTGAGCAGTTCTTC. This sequence encodes CASSPNTGVEQFF.

In this sample, this clonotype turned up many times. The chain has TRBV12-5 and TRBJ1-2; 9 nucleotides align to TRBD1. Germline CDR1 LGHNT, CDR2 FRNRAP. The V segment lost 2 bases and the J segment 7 bases; nucleotides outside the gene matches: 5. The CDR3 is made up of 14 amino acids. The CDR3 protein is CASGLTGGAVGYTF. CDR3 coding DNA: TGTGCTAGTGGTTTGACAGGGGGCGCGGTTGGCTACACCTTC.

Many counts were recorded for this clonotype. The chain is built from TRBV30 and TRBJ2-2; 10 bases line up with TRBD1. The CDR3 has 13 amino acids. In germline, CDR1 is GTSNPN, CDR2 SVGIG (reference sequence). Trimming took 8 bases from V and 7 from J; bases not matched to a gene: 7. The CDR3: CAHDRGQGGELFF. Written as DNA, the CDR3 is TGTGCCCACGACAGGGGGCAGGGCGGGGAGCTGTTTTTT. Combining the CDR3 with reference TRBV30 and TRBJ2-2 gives the whole variable domain SQTIHQWPATLVQPVGSPLSLECTVEGTSNPNLYWYRQAAGRGLQLLFYSVGIGQISSEVPQNLSASRPQDRQFILSSKKLLLSDSGFYLCAHDRGQGGELFFGEGSRLTVL.

Many counts were recorded for this clonotype. This sequence joins TRBV7-2 and TRBJ1-1; 10 positions agree with TRBD1. Germline V lookup: CDR1 SGHTA, CDR2 FQGNSA. J gave up 5 bases and V 4 bases, and 1 base lay outside the gene matches. The CDR3 spans 13 residues. DNA for the CDR3: TGTGCCAGCAGCTCGGACAGGGGGACTGAAGCTTTCTTT. It codes for CASSSDRGTEAFF.

At least ten counts were recorded for this clonotype. The V call is TRBV2, the J call TRBJ2-1, with a weak D call TRBD2 (6 bases). Trimming pared 7 bases from V and 10 bases from J, leaving 17 bases between. CDR3 length equals 13 residues. CDR1 and CDR2 (germline): SNHLY, FYNNEI. The CDR3 nucleotides are TGTGCCAGCAAGGTGAGTTGGCTAGCGGAGCAGTTCTTC. This codes for CASKVSWLAEQFF. Together with reference TRBV2 and TRBJ2-1, the CDR3 gives the full variable domain: EPEVTQTPSHQVTQMGQEVILRCVPISNHLYFYWYRQILGQKVEFLVSFYNNEISEKSEIFDDQFSVERPDGSNFTLKIRSTKLEDSAMYFCASKVSWLAEQFFGPGTRLTVL.

This clonotype was detected ten times or more. DNA for the CDR3: TGCGCCAGCAGCTTGGCCCGGACTCGCCCCGTCCTGACTTTC. It yields the protein CASSLARTRPVLTF. The chain carries TRBV5-1 and TRBJ2-6; D possibly corresponds to TRBD2 (5 bases). V gave up 0 bases and J gave up 12 bases, with 13 bases separating them. Germline V gene data show CDR1 as SGHRS and CDR2 as YFSETQ. This CDR3 has 14 amino acids.

This clonotype has a single count. The chain recombines TRBV5-1 with TRBJ1-6, with D possibly TRBD1 on 6 matching bases. The CDR3 spans 19 residues. The germline V gene has CDR1 SGHRS and CDR2 YFSETQ. The ends were cut back, 1 base at V and 9 bases at J, with 26 bases in the middle. The CDR3 nucleotides read TGCGCCAGCAGCTTGTTTTCGGACAGCGCCAACGGGGATGGTTCACCCCTCCACTTT. Its translation is CASSLFSDSANGDGSPLHF.

This clonotype was seen only a few times. This chain links TRBV28 with TRBJ1-4; maybe TRBD1 (5 bases). Trimming pared 7 bases from V and 13 bases from J, leaving 25 bases between. Germline values: CDR1 MDHEN, CDR2 SYDVKM. The CDR3 is 15 residues long. The CDR3 loop reads CASTPGGVTLDRLFF. The CDR3 bases are TGTGCCAGCACCCCTGGAGGGGTAACCCTCGACAGACTGTTTTTT.

This clonotype was picked up many times. The rearrangement links TRBV6-5 to TRBJ1-2; D unclear. CDR3 length: 12 residues. V was clipped by 3 bases and J by 4 bases, with 6 bases between them. Germline V gives CDR1 MNHEY, CDR2 SVGAGI. The CDR3 is CASSYLGYGYTF. As DNA, the CDR3 is TGTGCCAGCAGTTATCTGGGCTATGGCTACACCTTC.

This clonotype has only one observation. V gene TRBV11-2 combines with J gene TRBJ2-5; 9 bases match TRBD2. This CDR3 comprises 16 residues. With 1 base clipped from V and 2 bases from J, the junction kept 5 bases outside the gene matches. Germline CDR1 is SGHAT and CDR2 is FQNNGV. The DNA of the CDR3 is TGTGCCAGCAGCTTAGGTTGGGCGGGAGGGCAAGAGACCCAGTACTTC. It codes for CASSLGWAGGQETQYF.

This clonotype has at least ten counts. The chain couples TRBV29-1 to TRBJ2-5; a possible D gene is TRBD2 (6 bases). The V gene's germline CDR1 is SQVTM and CDR2 ANQGSEA. This CDR3 region has 14 residues. V was shortened by 4 bases and J by 5 bases, with 17 bases between the two germline ends. In DNA, the CDR3 is TGCAGCGTTGGGGCAGGAGGGGCGGGGGAGACCCAGTACTTC. Translated, it gives CSVGAGGAGETQYF.

This clonotype has a single count. The J gene is TRBJ1-1, the V gene TRBV7-2; tentative D call: TRBD1 (6 bases). Trimming removed 3 bases from V and 1 base from J, with 18 bases in between. The length of the CDR3 is 17 residues. Germline CDR1 reads SGHTA; CDR2 reads FQGNSA. CDR3 nucleotide sequence: TGTGCCAGCAGCTTCTCCACTCACAGGGTAGCGAACACTGAAGCTTTCTTT. It codes for CASSFSTHRVANTEAFF.

The rearrangement links TRBV11-3 to TRBJ2-3; D is undetermined. CDR1 is SGHNT and CDR2 is YENEEA in the germline V gene. V was clipped by 4 bases and J by 2 bases, with 10 bases between them. This CDR3 contains 14 residues. CDR3 nucleotides: TGTGCCAGCAGCTCAGAATACGCCACAGATACGCAGTATTTT. Amino acid sequence: CASSSEYATDTQYF. The full variable domain, in which reference TRBV11-3 and TRBJ2-3 provide the parts outside the CDR3, is EAGVVQSPRYKIIEKKQPVAFWCNPISGHNTLYWYLQNLGQGPELLIRYENEEAVDDSQLPKDRFSAERLKGVDSTLKIQPAELGDSAVYLCASSSEYATDTQYFGPGTRLTVL.

For this clonotype: At one end, the junction sequence differs from germline, possibly due to a read error. The CDR3 reads CVSRGVGNTQYF. The CDR3 DNA sequence: TGTGTCAGCAGGGGGGTCGGGAATACGCAGTATTTT. The chain has TRBV28 and TRBJ2-3, with D perhaps TRBD1 (7 bases). CDR3 length equals 12 residues. The germline V gene has CDR1 MDHEN and CDR2 SYDVKM.

This chain connects TRBV7-6 to TRBJ2-5; 8 bases agree with TRBD1. The CDR3 loop spans 15 amino acids. With 4 bases clipped from V and 4 bases from J, the junction kept 8 bases outside the gene matches. Germline V gene sequence: CDR1 SGHVS, CDR2 FNYEAQ. CDR3 nucleotides: TGTGCCAGCAGCTACGGGACAGGTTTGATAGAGACCCAGTACTTC. Translating gives CASSYGTGLIETQYF.

This clonotype was counted many times. The chain has TRBV7-2 and TRBJ1-5, with 7 bases aligning to TRBD1. The length of the CDR3 is 13 residues. V lost 5 bases, J lost 5 bases, and 3 bases stayed unmatched. From germline, CDR1 is SGHTA and CDR2 FQGNSA. The CDR3 region is CASSRQGDQPQHF. CDR3 DNA: TGTGCCAGCAGCCGACAGGGCGATCAGCCCCAGCATTTT. Full variable domain (missing parts from reference TRBV7-2 and TRBJ1-5): GAGVSQSPSNKVTEKGKDVELRCDPISGHTALYWYRQSLGQGLEFLIYFQGNSAPDKSGLPSDRFSAERTGGSVSTLTIQRTQQEDSAVYLCASSRQGDQPQHFGDGTRLSIL.

The V gene is TRBV7-9, the J gene TRBJ1-1, with TRBD1 as a possible D gene (6 bases). The CDR3 is 14 residues long. With 5 bases removed from V and 3 bases from J, the gap between germline ends came to 13 bases. The V gene's germline CDR1 is SEHNR and CDR2 FQNEAQ (reference sequence). CDR3 amino acids: CASSPGHLYTEAFF. The CDR3 DNA is TGTGCCAGCAGCCCGGGACACTTATACACTGAAGCTTTCTTT.

The rearrangement joins TRBV20-1 to TRBJ2-5; 9 bases map to TRBD2. Trimming took 3 bases from V and 4 from J; bases not matched to a gene: 15. The length of the CDR3 is 17 residues. Germline CDR1 and CDR2: DFQATT and SNEGSKA (reference sequence). The CDR3 DNA reads TGCAGTGCTAGGTTTGGCGGGAGGGCCCGGGTAGGAGAGACCCAGTACTTC. This translates into CSARFGGRARVGETQYF.